These 32 T cell receptor beta chains originate from one sample sequenced in a study of T cells in Graves' hyperthyroidism and ophthalmopathy (dated by TCRdb to between 2018 and 2021). The library relied on multiplex PCR. The data were produced on an Illumina HiSeq 2000. Amplification of TCR beta CDR3 regions was carried out from RNA transcripts. A first-round RT-PCR of the TCR CDR3 used the HTBI primer set with the Qiagen OneStep RT-PCR kit. TCRdb handled the public reads itself, with Q25 trimming in fastp and clone calling in MiXCR, and kept productive beta chains. Every CDR3 protein is listed once, alongside the most common genes and DNA of its rows. Here the sample has fewer than 650,000 distinct CDR3 sequences; approximately 15% occur a single time. The ten most abundant clones make up 4% to 5.5% of the sample. The sample taken for sequencing was blood. The origin of the receptors is a woman aged 40 to 50 with Graves' ophthalmopathy.

In this sample, this clonotype turned up many times. V gene TRBV12-3 or TRBV12-4 combines with J gene TRBJ1-2; the D gene is possibly TRBD1 (6 bases). The CDR3 totals 12 residues. V lost 6 bases, J lost 5 bases, and 10 bases lay in between. The CDR3 DNA sequence: TGTGCCAGCAGCCAACAGGGTTATGGCTACACCTTC. It is translated as CASSQQGYGYTF.

This clonotype came up a few times. The rearrangement links TRBV27 to TRBJ2-3; D uncertain. Trimming removed 3 bases from V and 0 bases from J, with 13 bases in between. Germline V CDR1 and CDR2: MNHEY, SMNVEV (reference sequence). The CDR3 sequence is 16 residues long. CDR3 DNA sequence: TGTGCCAGCAGTTTGTCTCTCGACCTTAGCACAGATACGCAGTATTTT. It is translated as CASSLSLDLSTDTQYF.

The sample holds many counts of this clonotype. The V and J genes are TRBV4-2 and TRBJ2-7; D uncertain. Trimming stripped 5 bases from V and 0 bases from J, with 11 bases between. Looked up from germline, CDR1 is LGHNA and CDR2 is YNFKEQ. The CDR3 sequence is 14 residues long. The CDR3 DNA follows: TGTGCCAGCAGCTCCGCCCCAAGCTCCTACGAGCAGTACTTC. Translating it yields CASSSAPSSYEQYF.

Ten or more counts support this clonotype. The chain links TRBV24-1 to TRBJ2-2; D not resolved. The germline V gene has CDR1 KGHDR and CDR2 SFDVKD. This CDR3 has 15 amino acids. The V and J ends lost 2 bases and 6 bases respectively, with 12 bases between them. Here the CDR3 reads CATSDSPGSAGELFF. Here the CDR3 DNA reads TGTGCCACCAGTGATTCCCCAGGAAGCGCCGGGGAGCTGTTTTTT.

This clonotype was observed many times. The gene calls are TRBV11-2 and TRBJ1-1, with TRBD1 matching over 9 bases. Losses at the gene ends were 8 bases for V and 4 bases for J; bases not matched to a gene: 11. This CDR3 has 15 residues. CDR1 is SGHAT, CDR2 FQNNGV, per germline. CDR3 nucleotide sequence: TGTGCCAGCTGTTCCCTGGACAGGGGAAGCACTGAAGCTTTCTTT. Its protein is CASCSLDRGSTEAFF. The full variable domain, in which reference TRBV11-2 and TRBJ1-1 provide the parts outside the CDR3, is EAGVAQSPRYKIIEKRQSVAFWCNPISGHATLYWYQQILGQGPKLLIQFQNNGVVDDSQLPKDRFSAERLKGVDSTLKIQPAKLEDSAVYLCASCSLDRGSTEAFFGQGTRLTVV.

This clonotype was observed many times. The rearrangement links TRBV6-2 or TRBV6-3 to TRBJ2-5, with unresolved D. V lost 2 bases and J 4 bases, leaving 17 bases between the germline ends. This CDR3 has 16 residues. Germline V gene data show CDR1 as MNHEY and CDR2 as SVGEGT. CDR3 sequence reads: CASSYGRQHVGETQYF. CDR3 bases: TGTGCCAGCAGTTACGGTCGTCAGCACGTTGGAGAGACCCAGTACTTC.

The chain carries TRBV20-1 and TRBJ2-4; 8 bases agree with TRBD1. Trimming removed 5 bases from V and 8 bases from J; junction bases left unmatched: 8. Germline CDR1 and CDR2: DFQATT and SNEGSKA (reference sequence). The CDR3 consists of 13 residues. The CDR3 nucleotides are TGCAGTGCTTATGCAGGGGGCGACGACATTCAGTACTTC. As protein: CSAYAGGDDIQYF.

V usage is TRBV4-2 and J usage is TRBJ2-7; D is undetermined. Germline V gene lookup returns CDR1 LGHNA and CDR2 YNFKEQ. Trimming took off 1 base at V and 3 bases at J, with 7 bases between the two ends. This CDR3 has 13 residues. The CDR3, as DNA: TGTGCCAGCAGCCAAGCGGAACTCTACGAGCAGTACTTC. It translates to CASSQAELYEQYF.

In its sample, this clonotype was seen many times. A read error may be the cause here, since a much bigger clone is one base away. The chain is built from TRBV12-3 or TRBV12-4 and TRBJ2-7; 9 nucleotides line up with TRBD2. V gave up 5 bases and J gave up 5 bases; unmatched junction bases: 10. This CDR3 has 15 amino acids. The CDR3 reads CASSPRLAARHEQYF. In DNA form, the CDR3 reads TGTGCCAGCAGTCCAAGACTAGCGGCGAGACACGAGCAGTACTTC.

This clonotype was detected ten times or more. V and J are TRBV20-1 and TRBJ2-7, with unresolved D. The V gene lost 6 bases and the J gene lost 8 bases, with 17 bases spanning the gap. The CDR3 extends over 12 amino acids. CDR1 and CDR2 (germline): DFQATT, SNEGSKA (reference sequence). The CDR3 DNA reads TGCAGTGCCAACGTCCAGGATATAAAGCAGTACTTC. This encodes CSANVQDIKQYF.

This clonotype was observed many times. CDR3 region: CASSSGQAKLYGELFF. The CDR3 DNA is TGCGCCAGCAGCTCAGGACAGGCGAAGCTGTACGGGGAGCTGTTTTTT. The rearrangement links TRBV5-1 to TRBJ2-2; 7 bases line up with TRBD1. Germline values: CDR1 SGHRS, CDR2 YFSETQ. With 3 bases clipped from V and 7 bases from J, the junction kept 12 bases outside the gene matches. The CDR3 has 16 amino acids.

This clonotype was observed a handful of times. The chain recombines TRBV5-1 with TRBJ2-2; 12 nucleotides align to TRBD2. V trimming: 4 bases; J trimming: 15 bases; junction bases outside the gene matches: 10. The CDR3 has 14 amino acids. Germline CDR1 reads SGHRS; CDR2 reads YFSETQ. The CDR3: CASSMTSGGLLVFF. For the CDR3, the DNA is TGCGCCAGCAGCATGACTAGCGGGGGCCTGTTGGTGTTTTTT.

This clonotype was seen only a few times. The V and J genes are TRBV28 and TRBJ2-7; no clear D gene. Germline V lookup: CDR1 MDHEN, CDR2 SYDVKM. V lost 5 bases to trimming and J lost 4 bases, with 15 bases between them. This CDR3 is built from 14 residues. The CDR3 nucleotides read TGTGCCAGCAGTCCAATCCCAGGACGTTACGAGCAGTACTTC. It is translated as CASSPIPGRYEQYF.

This clonotype was counted many times. V gene TRBV7-8 combines with J gene TRBJ1-5, with unresolved D. V shed 1 base and J shed 4 bases, with 5 bases lying between them. The CDR3 covers 13 residues. CDR1 is SGHVS, CDR2 FQNEAQ, per germline. The CDR3 here is CASSLDANQPQHF. CDR3 coding DNA: TGTGCCAGCAGCTTAGATGCGAATCAGCCCCAGCATTTT.

V usage is TRBV20-1 and J usage is TRBJ1-5; no firm D call. CDR3 length: 13 amino acids. CDR1 is DFQATT and CDR2 is SNEGSKA in the germline V gene (reference sequence). V was pared by 5 bases and J by 3 bases, with 11 bases between. In nucleotides, the CDR3 is TGCAGTGCTGGGGAGGTTTCCAATCAGCCCCAGCATTTT. Translated, it gives CSAGEVSNQPQHF.

In its sample, this clonotype was seen many times. The chain combines TRBV18 with TRBJ2-5, with 9 positions matching TRBD1. Per the germline V gene, CDR1 is KGHSH and CDR2 is LQKENI. The CDR3 consists of 15 residues. V lost 3 bases, J lost 3 bases, and 5 bases stayed unmatched. In nucleotides, the CDR3 is TGTGCCAGCTCACCTTCGACAGGGGGAGAAGAGACCCAGTACTTC. This codes for CASSPSTGGEETQYF.

This chain uses TRBV6-5 with TRBJ2-5; D may be TRBD1 (6 bases). The V end was cut by 0 bases, the J end by 1 base, with 9 bases between. The germline gives CDR1 MNHEY, CDR2 SVGAGI. The CDR3 loop spans 15 amino acids. This CDR3 reads CASSYSGHFQETQYF. In DNA, the CDR3 is TGTGCCAGCAGTTACTCGGGACATTTCCAAGAGACCCAGTACTTC.

At least ten counts were recorded for this clonotype. The chain is built from TRBV4-1 and TRBJ2-5; a weak D match, TRBD1 (5 bases). V dropped 2 bases and J dropped 4 bases, with 5 bases sitting between them. This CDR3 contains 12 residues. Germline CDR1 MGHRA, CDR2 YSYEKL. The CDR3 DNA is TGCGCCAGCAGCCAAAGGGGAGAGACCCAGTACTTC. Residues: CASSQRGETQYF.

DNA for the CDR3: TGTGCCAGCAGTTTAATGGGGCAGGAGTACACCGGGGAGCTGTTTTTT. This codes for CASSLMGQEYTGELFF. The chain has TRBV27 and TRBJ2-2; D may be TRBD1 (5 bases). The CDR3 covers 16 residues. The germline CDR1 and CDR2 sequences are MNHEY and SMNVEV (reference sequence). The V end was cut by 2 bases, the J end by 3 bases, with 13 bases between.

The V call is TRBV5-8, the J call TRBJ1-2; D gene unclear. CDR1 is SGHTS and CDR2 is YDEGEE in the germline V gene. Trimming took off 4 bases at V and 8 bases at J, with 21 bases between the two ends. The CDR3 is made up of 15 amino acids. The DNA for the CDR3 is TGTGCCAGCAGCCCAGAGCGGTACACCGGGGAGGGCTACACCTTC. Translating gives CASSPERYTGEGYTF.

This clonotype was seen ten or more times. At one of its ends the junction is not consistent with the germline gene, which may arise from a read error. This chain joins TRBV28 and TRBJ2-7; 8 bases map to TRBD1. The CDR3 loop spans 13 amino acids. Germline-derived CDR1 and CDR2 are MDHEN and SYDVKM. Here the CDR3 reads CASSTSQDRVNLF. CDR3 in DNA: TGTGCCAGCAGTACCTCGCAGGACAGGGTCAATCTGTTC.

This clonotype was counted ten times or more. The chain uses TRBV12-3 or TRBV12-4 and TRBJ2-5, with 11 bases aligning to TRBD2. V lost 8 bases, J lost 0 bases, and 8 bases stayed unmatched. There are 16 residues in the CDR3. The DNA of the CDR3 is TGTGCCAGCGGACCGACTAGCGGGACGGACCAAGAGACCCAGTACTTC. Translated: CASGPTSGTDQETQYF.

This clonotype was observed many times. This chain joins TRBV10-1 and TRBJ2-6; D gene uncertain. Looked up from germline, CDR1 is WNHNN and CDR2 is SYGVQD (reference sequence). Between the trimmed V and J ends, which lost 0 bases and 3 bases, there was a span of 0 bases. CDR3 length: 13 amino acids. CDR3 residues: CASSESGANVLTF. The CDR3 DNA reads TGCGCCAGCAGTGAGTCTGGGGCCAACGTCCTGACTTTC.

The sample holds many counts of this clonotype. The genes are TRBV28 and TRBJ2-7, with 10 nucleotides matching TRBD1. CDR3 length: 15 residues. Trimming removed 6 bases from V and 6 bases from J; junction bases left unmatched: 11. Germline CDR1 and CDR2: MDHEN and SYDVKM. CDR3 sequence reads: CASRPPLGQGTEQYF. CDR3 nucleotide sequence: TGTGCCAGCAGGCCTCCGTTGGGACAGGGGACCGAGCAGTACTTC.

The chain joins TRBV28 to TRBJ1-5, with TRBD1 as a possible D gene (5 bases). The V and J ends lost 6 bases and 7 bases respectively, with 16 bases between them. The CDR3 runs 14 residues. CDR1 is MDHEN and CDR2 is SYDVKM in the germline V gene. CDR3 sequence (DNA): TGTGCCAGCAGCACCACAGGTCCGGAACAGCCCCAGCATTTT. It specifies CASSTTGPEQPQHF. Full variable domain (rest looked up from reference TRBV28 and TRBJ1-5): DVKVTQSSRYLVKRTGEKVFLECVQDMDHENMFWYRQDPGLGLRLIYFSYDVKMKEKGDIPEGYSVSREKKERFSLILESASTNQTSMYLCASSTTGPEQPQHFGDGTRLSIL.

In DNA form, the CDR3 reads TGTGCCAGCAGCTTACTCGGACAGGGGGCTGAAGCTTTCTTT. It yields the protein CASSLLGQGAEAFF. The chain recombines TRBV7-3 with TRBJ1-1; 10 positions agree with TRBD1. CDR1 SGHTA and CDR2 FQGTGA come from the germline V gene. J gave up 6 bases and V 2 bases, and 3 bases lay outside the gene matches. This CDR3 contains 14 residues.

This clonotype was seen many times. The chain employs TRBV7-2 and TRBJ2-7; 9 nucleotides line up with TRBD2. V dropped 0 bases and J dropped 3; count of bases not matched to a gene: 6. The CDR3 has 16 residues. Looked up from germline, CDR1 is SGHTA and CDR2 is FQGNSA. The CDR3 loop reads CASSLAAVAGDYEQYF. CDR3 DNA: TGTGCCAGCAGCTTAGCGGCAGTAGCGGGAGACTACGAGCAGTACTTC.

This clonotype showed up many times. V is TRBV7-9 and J is TRBJ2-7; TRBD2 agrees at 11 bases. Germline V gene data show CDR1 as SEHNR and CDR2 as FQNEAQ (reference sequence). V lost 5 bases and J lost 3; bases outside the gene matches: 6. The CDR3 sequence is 15 residues long. The CDR3 DNA follows: TGTGCCAGCAGCCCAATAGCGGGAGGGAACTACGAGCAGTACTTC. Translation: CASSPIAGGNYEQYF.

This clonotype was recorded at least ten times. CDR3 loop: CASSERGGSSYNEQFF. The CDR3 DNA reads as TGTGCCAGCAGTGAACGGGGCGGGAGCTCCTACAATGAGCAGTTCTTC. This sequence joins TRBV6-1 and TRBJ2-1; 7 bases fit TRBD2. Germline CDR1 MNHNS, CDR2 SASEGT. The CDR3 spans 16 residues. V lost 2 bases to trimming and J lost 0 bases; unmatched junction nucleotides: 4.

The chain uses TRBV20-1 and TRBJ2-7; TRBD2 matches 10 bases. This CDR3 spans 14 amino acids. V was pared by 0 bases and J by 4 bases, with 3 bases of the junction left unmatched. CDR1 and CDR2 (germline): DFQATT, SNEGSKA (reference sequence). The DNA for the CDR3 is TGCAGTGCTAGAGATCTAGCGGGAGCGTACGAGCAGTACTTC. Its translation: CSARDLAGAYEQYF.

In regard to this clonotype: This may be a read error, as it is one base from a much larger clone. This sequence joins TRBV6-2 or TRBV6-3 and TRBJ2-5; 7 positions match TRBD2. CDR3 length equals 15 residues. V trimming: 7 bases; J trimming: 3 bases; junction bases outside the gene matches: 11. Germline CDR1 MNHEY, CDR2 SVGEGT. The CDR3 sequence: CASNLATGGKETQYF. Written as DNA, the CDR3 is TGTGCCAGCAATTTGGCGACGGGAGGTAAAGAGACCCAGTACTTC.

This clonotype was seen many times. The chain joins TRBV2 to TRBJ1-1; tentative D call: TRBD1 (5 bases). The CDR3 is 16 amino acids. With 5 bases removed from V and 0 bases from J, the gap between germline ends came to 16 bases. Germline CDR1 reads SNHLY; CDR2 reads FYNNEI. The CDR3 loop is CASSLPYRIMNTEAFF. The CDR3 DNA reads as TGTGCCAGCAGTCTACCCTACAGGATTATGAACACTGAAGCTTTCTTT.